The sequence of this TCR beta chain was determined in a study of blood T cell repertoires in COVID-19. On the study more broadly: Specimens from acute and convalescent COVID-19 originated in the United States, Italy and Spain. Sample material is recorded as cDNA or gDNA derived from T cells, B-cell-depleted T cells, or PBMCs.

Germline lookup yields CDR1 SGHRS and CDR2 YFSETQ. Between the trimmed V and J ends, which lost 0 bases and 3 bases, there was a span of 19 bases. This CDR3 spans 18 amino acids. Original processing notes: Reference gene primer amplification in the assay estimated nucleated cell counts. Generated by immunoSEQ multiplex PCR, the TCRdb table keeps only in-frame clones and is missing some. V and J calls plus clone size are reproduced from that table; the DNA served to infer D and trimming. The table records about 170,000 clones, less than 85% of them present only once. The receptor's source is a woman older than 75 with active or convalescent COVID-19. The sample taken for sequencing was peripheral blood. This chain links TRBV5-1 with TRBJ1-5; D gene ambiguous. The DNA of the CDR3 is TGCGCCAGCAGCTTGGGTCCAACCCGAGGCGGGAACAATCAGCCCCAGCATTTT. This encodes CASSLGPTRGGNNQPQHF.